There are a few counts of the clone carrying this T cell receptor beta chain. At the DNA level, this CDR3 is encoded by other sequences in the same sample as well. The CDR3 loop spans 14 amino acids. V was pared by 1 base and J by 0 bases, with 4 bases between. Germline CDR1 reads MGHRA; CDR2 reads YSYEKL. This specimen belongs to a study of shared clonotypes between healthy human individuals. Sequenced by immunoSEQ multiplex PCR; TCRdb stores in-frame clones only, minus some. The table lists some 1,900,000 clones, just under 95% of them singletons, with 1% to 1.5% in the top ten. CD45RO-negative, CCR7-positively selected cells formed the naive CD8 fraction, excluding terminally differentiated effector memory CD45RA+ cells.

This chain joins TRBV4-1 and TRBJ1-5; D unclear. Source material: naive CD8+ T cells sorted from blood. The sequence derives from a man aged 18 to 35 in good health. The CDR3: CASSQVDSNQPQHF. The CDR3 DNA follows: TGCGCCAGCAGCCAAGTGGATAGCAATCAGCCCCAGCATTTT.